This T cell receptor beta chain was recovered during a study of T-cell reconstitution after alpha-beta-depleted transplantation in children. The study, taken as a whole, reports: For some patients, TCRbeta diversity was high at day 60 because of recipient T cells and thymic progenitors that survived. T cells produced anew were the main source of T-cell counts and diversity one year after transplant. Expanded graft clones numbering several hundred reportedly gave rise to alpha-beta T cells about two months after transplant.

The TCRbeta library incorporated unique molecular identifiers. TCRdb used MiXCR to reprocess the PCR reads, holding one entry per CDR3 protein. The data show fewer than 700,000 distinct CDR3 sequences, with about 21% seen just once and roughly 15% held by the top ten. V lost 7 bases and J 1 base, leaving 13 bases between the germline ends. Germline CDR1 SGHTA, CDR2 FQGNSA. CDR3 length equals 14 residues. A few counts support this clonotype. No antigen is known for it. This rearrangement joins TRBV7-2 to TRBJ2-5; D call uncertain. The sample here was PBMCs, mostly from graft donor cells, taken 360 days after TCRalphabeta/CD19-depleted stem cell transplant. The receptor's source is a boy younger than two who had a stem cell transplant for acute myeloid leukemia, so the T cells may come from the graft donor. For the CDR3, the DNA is TGTGCCAGCACCCCTCCGAAGACCCAAGAGACCCAGTACTTC. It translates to CASTPPKTQETQYF.